Detailed here is one T cell receptor (beta chain). Other DNA sequences in the sample encode the same CDR3. Method: immunoSEQ multiplex PCR; TCRdb's copy keeps in-frame clones and lacks some. The table records about 240,000 clones, approximately 86% of them present only once. Cohorts were determined from participant-reported clinical history. The data originate from a study of blood T cell repertoires in COVID-19. The overall study: Donors in the United States, Italy and Spain gave samples during acute or convalescent COVID-19. The cDNA or gDNA used as material had been derived from T cells, B-cell-depleted T cells, or PBMCs.

The CDR3 extends over 14 amino acids. V lost 3 bases and J lost 2, with 10 bases in between. CDR1 and CDR2 from the germline V gene are KGHSH and LQKENI. V is TRBV18 and J is TRBJ2-5, with D possibly matching TRBD1 (6 bases). Sequences were obtained from PBMCs or T cells enriched from blood (not recorded which). The receptor was isolated from a woman between 35 and 50 years old with acute COVID-19. As DNA, the CDR3 is TGTGCCAGCTCACCTACAAGGGGGCAAGAGACCCAGTACTTC. It specifies CASSPTRGQETQYF.